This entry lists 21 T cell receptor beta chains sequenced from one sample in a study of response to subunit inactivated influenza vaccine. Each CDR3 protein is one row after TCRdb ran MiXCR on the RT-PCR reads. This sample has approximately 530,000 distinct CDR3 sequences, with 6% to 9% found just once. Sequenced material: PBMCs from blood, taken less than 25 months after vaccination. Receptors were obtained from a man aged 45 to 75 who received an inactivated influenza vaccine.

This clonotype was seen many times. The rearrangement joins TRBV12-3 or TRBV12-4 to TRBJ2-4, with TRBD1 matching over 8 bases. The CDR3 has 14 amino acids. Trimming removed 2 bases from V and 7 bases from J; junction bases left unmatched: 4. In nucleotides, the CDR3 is TGTGCCAGCAGTTTACAGGGGGCACGGAACATTCAGTACTTC. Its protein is CASSLQGARNIQYF.

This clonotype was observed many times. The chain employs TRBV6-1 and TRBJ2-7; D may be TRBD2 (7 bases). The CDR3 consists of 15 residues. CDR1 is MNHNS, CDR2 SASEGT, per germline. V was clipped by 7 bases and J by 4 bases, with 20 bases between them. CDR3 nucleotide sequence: TGTGCCAGCACCCTCTCTGGGGGGGCAGGTTACGAGCAGTACTTC. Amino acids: CASTLSGGAGYEQYF.

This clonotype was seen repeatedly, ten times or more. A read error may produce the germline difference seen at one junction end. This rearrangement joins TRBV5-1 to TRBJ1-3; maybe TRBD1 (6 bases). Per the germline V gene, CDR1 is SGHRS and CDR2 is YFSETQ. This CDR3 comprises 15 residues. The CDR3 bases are TGTGCCAGCAGCTTAGGGGGTTCCTCTGGAAACACCATATATTTT. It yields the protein CASSLGGSSGNTIYF.

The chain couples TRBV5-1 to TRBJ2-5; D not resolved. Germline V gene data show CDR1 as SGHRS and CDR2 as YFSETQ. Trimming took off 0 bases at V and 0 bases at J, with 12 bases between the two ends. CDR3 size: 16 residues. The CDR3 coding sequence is TGCGCCAGCAGCTTGGCCTCTTCTGGCTACCAAGAGACCCAGTACTTC. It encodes CASSLASSGYQETQYF.

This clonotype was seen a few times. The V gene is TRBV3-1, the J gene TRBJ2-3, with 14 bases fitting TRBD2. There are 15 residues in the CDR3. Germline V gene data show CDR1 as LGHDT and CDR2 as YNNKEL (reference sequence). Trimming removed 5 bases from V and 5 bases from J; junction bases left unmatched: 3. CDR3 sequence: CASSWTSGRIDTQYF. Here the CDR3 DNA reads TGTGCCAGCAGCTGGACTAGCGGGAGGATAGATACGCAGTATTTT.

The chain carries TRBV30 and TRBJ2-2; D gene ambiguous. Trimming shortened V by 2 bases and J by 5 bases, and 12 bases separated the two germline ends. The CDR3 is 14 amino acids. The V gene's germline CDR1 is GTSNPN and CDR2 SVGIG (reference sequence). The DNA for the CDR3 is TGTGCCTGGAGTCTTAAGGGCTTAACCGGGGAGCTGTTTTTT. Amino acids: CAWSLKGLTGELFF.

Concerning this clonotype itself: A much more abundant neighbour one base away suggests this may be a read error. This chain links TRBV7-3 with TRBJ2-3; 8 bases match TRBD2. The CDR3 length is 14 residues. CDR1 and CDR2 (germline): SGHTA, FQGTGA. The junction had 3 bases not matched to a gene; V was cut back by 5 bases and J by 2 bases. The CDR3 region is CASSAAGVTDTQYF. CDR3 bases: TGTGCCAGCAGCGCAGCGGGAGTCACAGATACGCAGTATTTT.

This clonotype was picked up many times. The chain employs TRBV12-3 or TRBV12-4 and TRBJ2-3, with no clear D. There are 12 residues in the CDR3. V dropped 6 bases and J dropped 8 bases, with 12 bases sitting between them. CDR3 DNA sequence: TGTGCCAGCAGCCTGACCTATCGTACGCAGTATTTT. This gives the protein CASSLTYRTQYF.

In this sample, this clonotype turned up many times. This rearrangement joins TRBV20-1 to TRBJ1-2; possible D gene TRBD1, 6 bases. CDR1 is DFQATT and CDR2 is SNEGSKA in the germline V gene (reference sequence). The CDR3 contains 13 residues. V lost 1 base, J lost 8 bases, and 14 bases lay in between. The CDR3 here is CSARAGTRRGYTF. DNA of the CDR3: TGCAGTGCTAGAGCCGGGACAAGACGGGGCTACACCTTC.

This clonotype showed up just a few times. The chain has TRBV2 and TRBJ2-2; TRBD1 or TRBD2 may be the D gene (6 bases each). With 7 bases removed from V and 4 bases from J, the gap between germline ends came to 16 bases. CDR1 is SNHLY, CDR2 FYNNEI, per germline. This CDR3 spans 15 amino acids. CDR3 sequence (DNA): TGTGCCAGCACCGCGGAGGGGGGAGGCACCGGGGAGCTGTTTTTT. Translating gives CASTAEGGGTGELFF.

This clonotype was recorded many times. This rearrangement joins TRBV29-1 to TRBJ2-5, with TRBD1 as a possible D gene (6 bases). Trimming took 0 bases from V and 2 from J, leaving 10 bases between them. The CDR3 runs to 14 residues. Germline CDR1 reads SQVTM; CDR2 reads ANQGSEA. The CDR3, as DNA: TGCAGCGTTGAAGATCCCGGACAGCAAGAGACCCAGTACTTC. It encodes CSVEDPGQQETQYF.

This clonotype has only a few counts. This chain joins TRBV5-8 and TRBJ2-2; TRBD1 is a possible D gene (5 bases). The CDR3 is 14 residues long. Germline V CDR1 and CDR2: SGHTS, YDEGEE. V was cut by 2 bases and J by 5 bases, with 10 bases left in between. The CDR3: CASSFETATGELFF. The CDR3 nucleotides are TGTGCCAGCAGCTTCGAGACAGCTACCGGGGAGCTGTTTTTT.

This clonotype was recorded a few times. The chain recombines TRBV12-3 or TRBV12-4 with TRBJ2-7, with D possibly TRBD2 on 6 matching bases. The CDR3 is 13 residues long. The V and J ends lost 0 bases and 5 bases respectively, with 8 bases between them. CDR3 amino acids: CASSLAGGDEQYF. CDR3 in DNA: TGTGCCAGCAGTTTAGCGGGCGGGGACGAGCAGTACTTC.

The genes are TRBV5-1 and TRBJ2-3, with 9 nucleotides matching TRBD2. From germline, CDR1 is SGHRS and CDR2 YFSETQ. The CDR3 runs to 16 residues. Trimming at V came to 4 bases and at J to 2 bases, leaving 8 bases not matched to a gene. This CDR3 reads CASSPRLAANTDTQYF. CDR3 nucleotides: TGCGCCAGCAGCCCTCGACTAGCGGCCAACACAGATACGCAGTATTTT.

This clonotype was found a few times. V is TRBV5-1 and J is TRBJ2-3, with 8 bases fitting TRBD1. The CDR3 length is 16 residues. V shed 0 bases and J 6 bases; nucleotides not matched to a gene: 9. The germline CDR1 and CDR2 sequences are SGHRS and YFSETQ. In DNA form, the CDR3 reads TGCGCCAGCAGCTTGGGACAGGGGCTTTCGGGGGATACGCAGTATTTT. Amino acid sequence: CASSLGQGLSGDTQYF.

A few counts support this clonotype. In nucleotides, the CDR3 is TGCGCCAGCAGCTCGATGGGGGGGTTCACTGAAGCTTTCTTT. Encoded protein: CASSSMGGFTEAFF. This chain connects TRBV5-1 to TRBJ1-1; TRBD1 is a possible D gene (5 bases). Germline V gives CDR1 SGHRS, CDR2 YFSETQ. V lost 3 bases to trimming and J lost 4 bases, with 13 bases between them. The CDR3 spans 14 residues.

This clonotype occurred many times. The CDR3 reads CASSHLSGVRGPTEAFF. CDR3 sequence (DNA): TGCGCCAGCAGCCACCTATCAGGGGTCAGGGGACCCACTGAAGCTTTCTTT. The V gene is TRBV4-1, the J gene TRBJ1-1; D possibly corresponds to TRBD1 (6 bases). The germline CDR1 and CDR2 sequences are MGHRA and YSYEKL. V shed 3 bases and J shed 4 bases, with 21 bases lying between them. The CDR3 spans 17 residues.

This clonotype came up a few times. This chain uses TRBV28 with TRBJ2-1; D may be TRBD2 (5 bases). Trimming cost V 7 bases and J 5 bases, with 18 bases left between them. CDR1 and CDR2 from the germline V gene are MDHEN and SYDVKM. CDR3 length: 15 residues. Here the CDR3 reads CASTLRASLDNEQFF. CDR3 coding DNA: TGTGCCAGCACTTTGAGGGCTAGTTTGGACAATGAGCAGTTCTTC.

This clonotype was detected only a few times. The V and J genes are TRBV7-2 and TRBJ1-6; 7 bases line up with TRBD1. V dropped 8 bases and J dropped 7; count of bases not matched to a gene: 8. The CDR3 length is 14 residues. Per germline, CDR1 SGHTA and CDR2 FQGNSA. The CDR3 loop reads CASALQGLNSPLHF. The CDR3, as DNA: TGTGCCAGCGCCTTACAGGGGTTGAATTCACCCCTCCACTTT.

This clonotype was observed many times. The CDR3 sequence: CASSLDQNTEAFF. In DNA, the CDR3 is TGCGCCAGCAGCTTGGACCAGAACACTGAAGCTTTCTTT. This chain connects TRBV5-1 to TRBJ1-1; no reliable D call. Trimming left V 0 bases short and J 1 base short, with 4 bases between. This CDR3 spans 13 amino acids. Germline lookup yields CDR1 SGHRS and CDR2 YFSETQ.

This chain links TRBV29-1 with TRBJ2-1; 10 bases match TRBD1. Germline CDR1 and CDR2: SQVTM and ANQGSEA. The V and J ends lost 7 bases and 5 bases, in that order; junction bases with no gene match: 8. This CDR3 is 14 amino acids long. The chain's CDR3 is CSALDRGNDNEQFF. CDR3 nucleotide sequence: TGCAGCGCTCTGGACAGGGGGAACGACAATGAGCAGTTCTTC.